This T cell receptor (beta chain) was observed in a study of resident and recirculating memory T cells in vitiligo. Turning to the study itself: Shave-biopsy epidermis from lesional and nonlesional skin was sequenced alongside PBMCs. No cells were sorted; samples were homogenized just before genomic DNA extraction. Whole-study findings and limits: No single dominant TCR clone appeared; lesion clonality varied.

Method: immunoSEQ multiplex PCR; TCRdb's copy keeps in-frame clones and lacks some. This table has about 42,000 clones, over 90% appearing once. Patients had received no treatment within the previous three months. As regards this clone: Antigen specificity is unknown.

The CDR3 is 13 amino acids. Germline V gene sequence: CDR1 SNHLY, CDR2 FYNNEI. V lost 8 bases, J lost 5 bases, and 4 bases stayed unmatched. V is TRBV2 and J is TRBJ2-4; 9 bases agree with TRBD1. Sequencing input: blood. The source of this sequence is a male donor with vitiligo. CDR3 coding DNA: TGTGCCAGCCACGGGACAGGGCAAAACATTCAGTACTTC. This codes for CASHGTGQNIQYF. Full variable domain (outside the CDR3, taken from reference TRBV2 and TRBJ2-4): EPEVTQTPSHQVTQMGQEVILRCVPISNHLYFYWYRQILGQKVEFLVSFYNNEISEKSEIFDDQFSVERPDGSNFTLKIRSTKLEDSAMYFCASHGTGQNIQYFGAGTRLSVL.